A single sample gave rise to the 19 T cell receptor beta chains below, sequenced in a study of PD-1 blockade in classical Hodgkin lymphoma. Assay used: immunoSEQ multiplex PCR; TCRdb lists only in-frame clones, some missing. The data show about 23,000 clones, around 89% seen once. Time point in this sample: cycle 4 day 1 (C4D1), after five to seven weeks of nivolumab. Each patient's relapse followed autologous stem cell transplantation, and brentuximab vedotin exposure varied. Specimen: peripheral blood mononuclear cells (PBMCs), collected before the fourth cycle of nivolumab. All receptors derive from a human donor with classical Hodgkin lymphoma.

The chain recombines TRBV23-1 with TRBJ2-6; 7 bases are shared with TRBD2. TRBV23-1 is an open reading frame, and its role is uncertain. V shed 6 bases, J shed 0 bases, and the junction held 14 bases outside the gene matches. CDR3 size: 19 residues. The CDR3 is CASRCISSGASSGANVLTF. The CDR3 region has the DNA TGCGCCAGCAGATGTATCTCGAGCGGGGCCTCCTCTGGGGCCAACGTCCTGACTTTC.

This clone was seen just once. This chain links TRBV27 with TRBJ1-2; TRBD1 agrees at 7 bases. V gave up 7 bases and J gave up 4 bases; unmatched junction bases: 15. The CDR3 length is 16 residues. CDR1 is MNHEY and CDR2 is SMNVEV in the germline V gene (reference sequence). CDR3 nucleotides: TGTGCCAGCACCCAGTCGACAGGGAGGGCACGCTATGGCTACACCTTC. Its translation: CASTQSTGRARYGYTF.

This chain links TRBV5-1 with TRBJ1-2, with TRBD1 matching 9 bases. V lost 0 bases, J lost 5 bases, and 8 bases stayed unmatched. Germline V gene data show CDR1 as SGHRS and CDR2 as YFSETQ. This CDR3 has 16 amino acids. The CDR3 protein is CASSLEQGARRYGYTF. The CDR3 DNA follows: TGCGCCAGCAGCTTGGAACAGGGGGCAAGAAGGTATGGCTACACCTTC.

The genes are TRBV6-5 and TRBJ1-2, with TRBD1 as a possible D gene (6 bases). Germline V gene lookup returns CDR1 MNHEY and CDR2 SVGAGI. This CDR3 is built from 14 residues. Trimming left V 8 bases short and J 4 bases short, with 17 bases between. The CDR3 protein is CASSKAGEGYGYTF. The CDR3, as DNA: TGTGCCAGCTCAAAAGCAGGGGAGGGCTATGGCTACACCTTC.

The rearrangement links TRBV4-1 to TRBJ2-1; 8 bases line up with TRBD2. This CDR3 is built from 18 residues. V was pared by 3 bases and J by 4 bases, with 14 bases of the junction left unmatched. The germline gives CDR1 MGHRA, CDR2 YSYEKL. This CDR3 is CASSQADLAGLSYNEQFF. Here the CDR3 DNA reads TGCGCCAGCAGCCAGGCAGACTTAGCGGGACTGTCGTACAATGAGCAGTTCTTC.

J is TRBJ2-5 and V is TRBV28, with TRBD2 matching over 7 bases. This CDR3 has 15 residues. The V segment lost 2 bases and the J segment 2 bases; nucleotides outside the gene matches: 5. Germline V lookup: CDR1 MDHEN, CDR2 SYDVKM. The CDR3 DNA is TGTGCCAGCAGTTTAGCGGGAGAGGGGCAAGAGACCCAGTACTTC. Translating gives CASSLAGEGQETQYF.

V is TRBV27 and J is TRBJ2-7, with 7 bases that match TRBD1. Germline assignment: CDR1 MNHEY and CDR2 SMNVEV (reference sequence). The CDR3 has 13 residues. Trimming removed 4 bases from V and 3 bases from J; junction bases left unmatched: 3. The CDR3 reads CASSSGQDYEQYF. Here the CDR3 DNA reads TGTGCCAGCAGTTCCGGACAGGACTACGAGCAGTACTTC.

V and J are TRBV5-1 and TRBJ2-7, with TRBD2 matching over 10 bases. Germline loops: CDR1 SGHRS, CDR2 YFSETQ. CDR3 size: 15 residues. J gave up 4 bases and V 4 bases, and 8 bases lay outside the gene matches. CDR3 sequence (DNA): TGCGCCAGCAGCCCATCTAGCGGGAGATTGTACGAGCAGTACTTC. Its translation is CASSPSSGRLYEQYF.

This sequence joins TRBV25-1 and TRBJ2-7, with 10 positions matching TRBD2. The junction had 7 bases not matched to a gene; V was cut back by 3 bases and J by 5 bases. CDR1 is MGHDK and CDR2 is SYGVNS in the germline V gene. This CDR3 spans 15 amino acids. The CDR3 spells CASSDSSGSINEQYF. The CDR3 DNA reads TGTGCCAGCAGTGACTCTAGCGGGAGCATTAACGAGCAGTACTTC.

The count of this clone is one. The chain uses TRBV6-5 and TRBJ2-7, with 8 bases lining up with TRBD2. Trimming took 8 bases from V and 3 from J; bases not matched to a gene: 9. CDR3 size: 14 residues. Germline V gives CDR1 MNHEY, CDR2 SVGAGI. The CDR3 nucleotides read TGTGCCAGCGGAAATAGCGGGGTCTTCTACGAGCAGTACTTC. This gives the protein CASGNSGVFYEQYF.

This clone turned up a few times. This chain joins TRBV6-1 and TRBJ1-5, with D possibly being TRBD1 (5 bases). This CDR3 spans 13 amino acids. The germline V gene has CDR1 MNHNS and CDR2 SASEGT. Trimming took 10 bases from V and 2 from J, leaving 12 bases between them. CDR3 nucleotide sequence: TGTGCCACCACACCGGGGGGCAATCAGCCCCAGCATTTT. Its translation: CATTPGGNQPQHF.

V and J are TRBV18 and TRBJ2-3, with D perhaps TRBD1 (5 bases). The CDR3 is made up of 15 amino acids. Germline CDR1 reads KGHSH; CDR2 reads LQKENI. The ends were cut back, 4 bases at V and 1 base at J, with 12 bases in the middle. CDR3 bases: TGTGCCAGCTCACAAGGCAGGGCGGGCACAGATACGCAGTATTTT. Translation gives CASSQGRAGTDTQYF.

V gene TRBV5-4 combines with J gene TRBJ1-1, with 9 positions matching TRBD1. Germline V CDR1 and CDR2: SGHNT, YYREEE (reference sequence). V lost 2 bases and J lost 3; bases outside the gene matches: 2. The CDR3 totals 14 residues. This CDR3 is CASSFDRGDTEAFF. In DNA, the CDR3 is TGTGCCAGCAGCTTCGACAGGGGGGACACTGAAGCTTTCTTT.

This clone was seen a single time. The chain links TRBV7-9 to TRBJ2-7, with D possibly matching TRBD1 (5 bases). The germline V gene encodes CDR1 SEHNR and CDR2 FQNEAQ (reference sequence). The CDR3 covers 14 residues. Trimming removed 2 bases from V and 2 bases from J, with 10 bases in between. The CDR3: CASSLTQAAYEQYF. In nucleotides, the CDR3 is TGTGCCAGCAGCTTAACACAGGCAGCCTACGAGCAGTACTTC. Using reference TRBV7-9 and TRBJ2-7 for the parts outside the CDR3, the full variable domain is DTGVSQNPRHKITKRGQNVTFRCDPISEHNRLYWYRQTLGQGPEFLTYFQNEAQLEKSRLLSDRFSAERPKGSFSTLEIQRTEQGDSAMYLCASSLTQAAYEQYFGPGTRLTVT.

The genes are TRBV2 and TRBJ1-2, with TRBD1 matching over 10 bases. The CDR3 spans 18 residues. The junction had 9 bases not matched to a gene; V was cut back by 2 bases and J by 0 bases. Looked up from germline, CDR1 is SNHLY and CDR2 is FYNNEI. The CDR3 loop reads CASSESIDRGPSNYGYTF. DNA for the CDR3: TGTGCCAGCAGTGAATCGATTGACAGGGGGCCGTCTAACTATGGCTACACCTTC.

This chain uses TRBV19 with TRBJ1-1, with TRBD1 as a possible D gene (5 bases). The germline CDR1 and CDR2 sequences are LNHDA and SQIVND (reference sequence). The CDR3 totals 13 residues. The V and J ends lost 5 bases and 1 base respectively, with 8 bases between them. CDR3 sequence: CASSFTGNTEAFF. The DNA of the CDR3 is TGTGCCAGTAGTTTTACAGGGAACACTGAAGCTTTCTTT.

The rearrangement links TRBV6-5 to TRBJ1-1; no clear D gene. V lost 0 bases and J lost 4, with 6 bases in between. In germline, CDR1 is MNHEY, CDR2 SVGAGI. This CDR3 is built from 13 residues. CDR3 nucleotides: TGTGCCAGCAGTTACTCGACGGCCACTGAAGCTTTCTTT. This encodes CASSYSTATEAFF.

As DNA, the CDR3 is TGTGCCAGCAGCCCTTACTACACCGGGGAGCTGTTTTTT. It is translated as CASSPYYTGELFF. V gene TRBV5-6 combines with J gene TRBJ2-2; no clear D. CDR1 and CDR2 (germline): SGHDT, YYEEEE. Trimming cost V 4 bases and J 3 bases, with 7 bases left between them. The CDR3 is 13 amino acids.

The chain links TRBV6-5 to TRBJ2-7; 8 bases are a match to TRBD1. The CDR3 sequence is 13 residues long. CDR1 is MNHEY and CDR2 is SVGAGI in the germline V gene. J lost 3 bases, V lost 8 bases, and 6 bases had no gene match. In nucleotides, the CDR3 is TGTGCCAGCCGATCGGGGACAGGCTACGAGCAGTACTTC. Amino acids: CASRSGTGYEQYF.